The 25 T cell receptor beta chains below come from one sample, sequenced in a study of cytomegalovirus exposure and HLA in healthy donors. Researchers ran the PCR with 60 Vbeta and 13 Jbeta primers. TCRdb's copy holds only in-frame clones and misses some; the assay was immunoSEQ multiplex PCR. There are fewer than 250,000 clones in the sample; 81% occur only once, and around 3.6% lies in the top ten. Sequencing was carried out using PBMCs. The receptor source for this set is a man between 40 and 49 years old in good health and CMV-seropositive.

The J gene is TRBJ2-1, the V gene TRBV14; the match to TRBD2 covers 12 bases. J gave up 6 bases and V 4 bases, and 7 bases lay outside the gene matches. Per germline, CDR1 SGHDN and CDR2 FVKESK. The CDR3 extends over 16 amino acids. CDR3 in DNA: TGTGCCAGCAGCCGACTAGCGGGAGAGTTGGCCAATGAGCAGTTCTTC. Translating gives CASSRLAGELANEQFF.

The rearrangement joins TRBV4-1 to TRBJ2-1; D might be TRBD2 (6 bases). Germline V gives CDR1 MGHRA, CDR2 YSYEKL. The CDR3 has 15 residues. The V end lost 2 bases, the J end lost 0 bases, and 8 bases lay between the germline ends. CDR3 nucleotide sequence: TGCGCCAGCAGCCAACTAGCGACCTCCTACAATGAGCAGTTCTTC. As protein: CASSQLATSYNEQFF.

The chain carries TRBV2 and TRBJ1-5; 11 bases fit TRBD1. CDR3 length equals 16 residues. V lost 5 bases to trimming and J lost 0 bases; unmatched junction nucleotides: 3. CDR1 and CDR2 (germline): SNHLY, FYNNEI. The CDR3 DNA reads TGTGCCAGCAGTACCGGACAGGGGGCTAGCAATCAGCCCCAGCATTTT. It yields the protein CASSTGQGASNQPQHF. Full variable domain (missing parts from reference TRBV2 and TRBJ1-5): EPEVTQTPSHQVTQMGQEVILRCVPISNHLYFYWYRQILGQKVEFLVSFYNNEISEKSEIFDDQFSVERPDGSNFTLKIRSTKLEDSAMYFCASSTGQGASNQPQHFGDGTRLSIL.

The rearrangement joins TRBV19 to TRBJ2-1; 9 bases align to TRBD2. CDR3 length: 15 residues. In germline, CDR1 is LNHDA, CDR2 SQIVND (reference sequence). J lost 7 bases, V lost 3 bases, and 7 bases had no gene match. This chain's CDR3 is CASSILPSGANEQFF. CDR3 nucleotide sequence: TGTGCCAGTAGTATTCTCCCTAGCGGGGCAAATGAGCAGTTCTTC. Filled out from reference TRBV19 and TRBJ2-1, the complete variable domain reads DGGITQSPKYLFRKEGQNVTLSCEQNLNHDAMYWYRQDPGQGLRLIYYSQIVNDFQKGDIAEGYSVSREKKESFPLTVTSAQKNPTAFYLCASSILPSGANEQFFGPGTRLTVL.

The chain couples TRBV15 to TRBJ1-2; tentative D call: TRBD1 (5 bases). Germline CDR1 reads LNHNV; CDR2 reads YYDKDF (reference sequence). V lost 0 bases and J 5 bases, leaving 13 bases between the germline ends. CDR3 length equals 15 residues. Written as DNA, the CDR3 is TGTGCCACCAGCAGAGATGGGGGGGGGATGTATGGCTACACCTTC. Residues: CATSRDGGGMYGYTF.

CDR3 sequence (DNA): TGTGCCAGCATAGGACAGCTGAACACTGAAGCTTTCTTT. Protein product: CASIGQLNTEAFF. The V call is TRBV2, the J call TRBJ1-1, with D tentatively TRBD1 (6 bases). This CDR3 region has 13 residues. V shed 7 bases and J shed 0 bases, with 9 bases lying between them. Germline assignment: CDR1 SNHLY and CDR2 FYNNEI.

V and J are TRBV19 and TRBJ2-2, with 12 bases aligning to TRBD1. The CDR3 is 15 residues long. From germline, CDR1 is LNHDA and CDR2 SQIVND (reference sequence). V dropped 8 bases and J dropped 7; count of bases not matched to a gene: 8. CDR3 coding DNA: TGTGCCAGTGGGCGGGGGACAGGGGGCTTCGGGGAGCTGTTTTTT. This encodes CASGRGTGGFGELFF.

CDR3 coding DNA: TGTGCCTTCCTTTATATGACACCTTTCTCCTACGAGCAGTACTTC. Protein: CAFLYMTPFSYEQYF. The chain carries TRBV30 and TRBJ2-7; D is uncertain. The V and J ends lost 7 bases and 0 bases respectively, with 19 bases between them. Germline-derived CDR1 and CDR2 are GTSNPN and SVGIG (reference sequence). This CDR3 has 15 amino acids.

A word on this clone: The junction differs from germline at one of its ends, possibly a read error. This chain joins TRBV7-9 and TRBJ2-1, with a possible D match to TRBD1 (6 bases). The germline CDR1 and CDR2 sequences are SEHNR and FQNEAQ (reference sequence). The CDR3 covers 15 residues. CDR3 DNA sequence: TGTTCCAGCAGCTTACTTGGGACATCCCACAATGAGCAGTTCTTC. It translates to CSSSLLGTSHNEQFF.

This chain links TRBV6-5 with TRBJ2-7, with 9 positions matching TRBD2. The CDR3 totals 14 residues. The V gene's germline CDR1 is MNHEY and CDR2 SVGAGI. With 6 bases clipped from V and 5 bases from J, the junction kept 8 bases outside the gene matches. The CDR3 reads CASSKSGTSNEQYF. The CDR3 DNA is TGTGCCAGCAGCAAATCCGGGACTAGCAACGAGCAGTACTTC.

The genes are TRBV5-3 and TRBJ1-1, with TRBD1 identical over 7 bases. TRBV5-3 is an ORF, and what it does is uncertain. The CDR3 totals 13 residues. With V trimmed by 8 bases and J by 0 bases, 4 bases remained unmatched. CDR3 bases: TGTGCCAGCAGCGGACAGGTGAACACTGAAGCTTTCTTT. Amino acid sequence: CASSGQVNTEAFF.

J is TRBJ1-2 and V is TRBV18; D is perhaps TRBD1 (6 bases). Germline CDR1 and CDR2: KGHSH and LQKENI. This CDR3 has 15 residues. The V and J ends lost 1 base and 5 bases respectively, with 14 bases between them. The CDR3 DNA follows: TGTGCCAGCTCACCACGGACGGACAGCTCATATGGCTACACCTTC. Its translation is CASSPRTDSSYGYTF.

In nucleotides, the CDR3 is TGTGCCAGCACTCGGGCCCGGACTTCTTTTGGAAACACCATATATTTT. It specifies CASTRARTSFGNTIYF. The V and J genes are TRBV27 and TRBJ1-3; no reliable D call. Per germline, CDR1 MNHEY and CDR2 SMNVEV (reference sequence). The CDR3 is 16 amino acids. Trimming pared 7 bases from V and 3 bases from J, leaving 19 bases between.

As DNA, the CDR3 is TGTGCCAGCAGTGCCGGGACACTGAACACCGGGGAGCTGTTTTTT. This codes for CASSAGTLNTGELFF. J is TRBJ2-2 and V is TRBV6-4; tentatively, D is TRBD1 (6 bases). Germline V gene data show CDR1 as MRHNA and CDR2 as SNTAGT. This CDR3 has 15 amino acids. Trimming took 4 bases from V and 1 from J, leaving 10 bases between them.

The CDR3 is CASSPGGENIQYF. The CDR3 coding sequence is TGTGCCAGCTCTCCCGGCGGGGAAAACATTCAGTACTTC. V usage is TRBV18 and J usage is TRBJ2-4, with a weak D call TRBD2 (6 bases). CDR1 is KGHSH and CDR2 is LQKENI in the germline V gene. The CDR3 spans 13 residues. The V end lost 6 bases, the J end lost 5 bases, and 11 bases lay between the germline ends.

This clone was detected only a few times. The chain uses TRBV28 and TRBJ2-1; 14 bases are shared with TRBD2. The CDR3 loop spans 18 amino acids. Germline-derived CDR1 and CDR2 are MDHEN and SYDVKM. The trim removed 3 bases at V and 4 bases at J, leaving 8 bases unmatched. Here the CDR3 reads CASSLVRLAGGPYNEQFF. CDR3 in DNA: TGTGCCAGCAGTTTGGTTCGACTAGCGGGAGGGCCGTACAATGAGCAGTTCTTC.

The gene calls are TRBV5-1 and TRBJ1-4, with D possibly TRBD1 on 5 matching bases. The ends were cut back, 2 bases at V and 6 bases at J, with 14 bases in the middle. The V gene's germline CDR1 is SGHRS and CDR2 YFSETQ. The CDR3 spans 15 residues. The CDR3 region has the DNA TGCGCCAGCAGCTTAGGAGGGGCGGCTGATGAAAAACTGTTTTTT. Its protein is CASSLGGAADEKLFF. The full variable domain, rest sourced from reference TRBV5-1 and TRBJ1-4, is KAGVTQTPRYLIKTRGQQVTLSCSPISGHRSVSWYQQTPGQGLQFLFEYFSETQRNKGNFPGRFSGRQFSNSRSEMNVSTLELGDSALYLCASSLGGAADEKLFFGSGTQLSVL.

The V call is TRBV5-6, the J call TRBJ2-2; the D is unclear. This CDR3 contains 16 residues. V was shortened by 4 bases and J by 0 bases, with 13 bases between the two germline ends. The V gene's germline CDR1 is SGHDT and CDR2 YYEEEE. The CDR3 region has the DNA TGTGCCAGCAGCACCAGACATATCGCGAACACCGGGGAGCTGTTTTTT. It yields the protein CASSTRHIANTGELFF.

The chain recombines TRBV7-9 with TRBJ1-2; D may be TRBD1 (6 bases). Trimming removed 3 bases at V and 7 bases at J, with 21 bases between. Germline assignment: CDR1 SEHNR and CDR2 FQNEAQ (reference sequence). There are 16 residues in the CDR3. The CDR3 protein is CASSLAGDTGRGGYTF. DNA for the CDR3: TGTGCCAGCAGCTTGGCCGGGGACACGGGCAGGGGTGGCTACACCTTC.

This chain links TRBV10-2 with TRBJ2-7, with D possibly TRBD1 on 6 matching bases. Germline CDR1 is WSHSY and CDR2 is SAAADI. This CDR3 comprises 15 residues. V dropped 2 bases and J dropped 4 bases, with 15 bases sitting between them. Written as DNA, the CDR3 is TGCGCCAGCAGTGAGCCCGACAGGATTTCATACGAGCAGTACTTC. It translates to CASSEPDRISYEQYF.

The table lists this clone with a count of one. This chain joins TRBV15 and TRBJ2-7; the match to TRBD2 covers 7 bases. Germline V lookup: CDR1 LNHNV, CDR2 YYDKDF (reference sequence). The CDR3 spans 14 residues. V gave up 5 bases and J gave up 6 bases; unmatched junction bases: 10. The CDR3, as DNA: TGTGCCACCAGCTCAATTTATTTAGCGGGCGAGCAGTACTTC. Translating gives CATSSIYLAGEQYF.

The CDR3 nucleotides read TGTGCCAGCAGTGGGGGACTAGCGGGAGCCTACAATGAGCAGTTCTTC. It specifies CASSGGLAGAYNEQFF. The J gene is TRBJ2-1, the V gene TRBV5-6; 14 bases map to TRBD2. The CDR3 sequence is 16 residues long. The junction had 3 bases not matched to a gene; V was cut back by 5 bases and J by 2 bases. Germline CDR1 reads SGHDT; CDR2 reads YYEEEE.

The chain couples TRBV2 to TRBJ2-5; no definite D call. The CDR3 runs 15 residues. The V gene's germline CDR1 is SNHLY and CDR2 FYNNEI. V lost 2 bases to trimming and J lost 4 bases, with 14 bases between them. CDR3 region: CASSEYQPGLETQYF. As DNA, the CDR3 is TGTGCCAGCAGTGAATACCAGCCAGGTTTAGAGACCCAGTACTTC.

This sequence joins TRBV14 and TRBJ2-5, with TRBD2 matching over 10 bases. With 4 bases clipped from V and 1 base from J, the junction kept 3 bases outside the gene matches. Germline V gives CDR1 SGHDN, CDR2 FVKESK. CDR3 length: 15 residues. The CDR3 spells CASSPGLAVQETQYF. The CDR3 DNA follows: TGTGCCAGCAGCCCAGGACTAGCGGTCCAAGAGACCCAGTACTTC.

This clone was recorded once. The V and J genes are TRBV4-2 and TRBJ2-7, with 7 positions matching TRBD1. The CDR3 is made up of 14 amino acids. CDR1 and CDR2 (germline): LGHNA, YNFKEQ. The junction had 5 bases not matched to a gene; V was cut back by 4 bases and J by 2 bases. CDR3 residues: CASSPRTGAYEQYF. The DNA of the CDR3 is TGTGCCAGCAGCCCCCGGACAGGAGCCTACGAGCAGTACTTC.